The 15 T cell receptor beta chains below were found in one sample sequenced in a study of blood T cell repertoires in COVID-19 (dated by TCRdb to 2019 to 2021). Library preparation used the immunoSEQ multiplex PCR assay. TCRdb's version of the immuneACCESS table is confined to in-frame rearrangements and falls short of the full clone set. An unresolved V gene accounts for under half of the shortfall where checked; the remainder is of unknown origin. Counted in this sample were hundreds of thousands of clones; around four fifths of them appeared once. 1.9% of the sample belongs to the ten largest clones. Sequencing input: peripheral blood. These receptor sequences come from a woman of 80 years or more with acute or convalescent COVID-19.

V is TRBV4-1 and J is TRBJ2-3, with 7 bases matching TRBD1. The CDR3 is 17 amino acids. V gave up 1 base and J gave up 0 bases; unmatched junction bases: 7. CDR1 and CDR2 (germline): MGHRA, YSYEKL. CDR3 residues: CASSQGPTGLSTDTQYF. The CDR3 DNA is TGCGCCAGCAGCCAAGGGCCGACAGGGTTGAGCACAGATACGCAGTATTTT.

In DNA form, the CDR3 reads TGTGCCAGCAGCCGGGGGGTATCGGACGAGCAGTACTTC. Translating gives CASSRGVSDEQYF. The J gene is TRBJ2-7, the V gene TRBV5-6, with TRBD2 matching over 7 bases. Looked up from germline, CDR1 is SGHDT and CDR2 is YYEEEE. V trimming: 4 bases; J trimming: 5 bases; junction bases outside the gene matches: 6. This CDR3 is built from 13 residues.

The chain links TRBV27 to TRBJ1-4; 9 bases align to TRBD1. The CDR3 is 14 amino acids. Germline CDR1 and CDR2: MNHEY and SMNVEV (reference sequence). The V and J ends lost 6 bases and 8 bases, in that order; junction bases with no gene match: 7. The CDR3 sequence is CASRPQGASEKLFF. The CDR3 DNA reads as TGTGCCAGCAGACCACAGGGGGCCAGCGAAAAACTGTTTTTT.

This clone occurred a few times. The gene calls are TRBV23-1 and TRBJ2-7; 12 positions agree with TRBD1. TRBV23-1 is assigned to the ORF class and has an uncertain function. The CDR3 sequence is 20 residues long. Unmatched junction bases numbered 12, after V lost 0 bases and J lost 0 bases. The CDR3 nucleotides read TGCGCCAGCAGTCAATCGGGGAAGGGACAGGGGGCTAAAAGCTCCTACGAGCAGTACTTC. It translates to CASSQSGKGQGAKSSYEQYF.

The chain employs TRBV7-3 and TRBJ2-3; 7 positions match TRBD1. J was trimmed by 3 bases and V by 5 bases; bases with no gene match: 5. The CDR3 sequence is 14 residues long. CDR1 is SGHTA and CDR2 is FQGTGA in the germline V gene. CDR3 residues: CASSRQGSTDTQYF. Here the CDR3 DNA reads TGTGCCAGCAGCCGACAGGGTAGTACAGATACGCAGTATTTT.

This clone was counted a single time. The J gene is TRBJ1-5, the V gene TRBV7-8; D is ambiguous. CDR3 length: 13 amino acids. With 5 bases removed from V and 4 bases from J, the gap between germline ends came to 9 bases. Germline CDR1 reads SGHVS; CDR2 reads FQNEAQ. In DNA, the CDR3 is TGTGCCAGCAGCCGGGGAGAGAATCAGCCCCAGCATTTT. Its translation: CASSRGENQPQHF.

The J gene is TRBJ2-2, the V gene TRBV7-2; 10 positions match TRBD2. The CDR3 sequence is 16 residues long. V was pared by 3 bases and J by 1 base, with 2 bases of the junction left unmatched. Germline CDR1 and CDR2: SGHTA and FQGNSA. CDR3 amino acids: CASSFASGRNTGELFF. CDR3 sequence (DNA): TGTGCCAGCAGCTTTGCTAGCGGGAGGAACACCGGGGAGCTGTTTTTT.

This clone was seen only once. The chain combines TRBV28 with TRBJ2-6; 10 bases are a match to TRBD1. Germline loops: CDR1 MDHEN, CDR2 SYDVKM. CDR3 length equals 16 residues. With V trimmed by 4 bases and J by 10 bases, 10 bases remained unmatched. Written as DNA, the CDR3 is TGTGCCAGCAGTTCTATAGGGACAGGGGACTTTAACGTCCTGACTTTC. It is translated as CASSSIGTGDFNVLTF.

This chain connects TRBV29-1 to TRBJ2-1; 8 bases are a match to TRBD2. V shed 7 bases and J 9 bases; nucleotides not matched to a gene: 14. There are 14 residues in the CDR3. The germline V gene has CDR1 SQVTM and CDR2 ANQGSEA. CDR3: CSAAPDSSGGEQFF. CDR3 bases: TGCAGCGCCGCGCCGGACTCGAGCGGGGGTGAGCAGTTCTTC.

A single count supports this clone. The chain carries TRBV6-1 and TRBJ1-3; D call uncertain. The ends were cut back, 0 bases at V and 11 bases at J, with 14 bases in the middle. Germline V lookup: CDR1 MNHNS, CDR2 SASEGT. The CDR3 length is 14 residues. The CDR3 protein is CASSEAGRELAIYF. The CDR3 nucleotides read TGTGCCAGCAGTGAAGCGGGCAGAGAATTAGCCATATATTTT.

The J gene is TRBJ2-2, the V gene TRBV4-1; a possible D gene is TRBD2 (5 bases). The CDR3 covers 15 residues. Trimming stripped 0 bases from V and 4 bases from J, with 9 bases between. The germline V gene encodes CDR1 MGHRA and CDR2 YSYEKL. The CDR3 loop is CASSQEERATGELFF. The CDR3 region has the DNA TGCGCCAGCAGCCAAGAGGAGAGGGCCACCGGGGAGCTGTTTTTT.

Only a few counts were recorded for this clone. This chain uses TRBV6-2 or TRBV6-3 with TRBJ2-1, with TRBD2 matching over 7 bases. The CDR3 sequence is 16 residues long. Trimming removed 2 bases from V and 4 bases from J; junction bases left unmatched: 8. The germline V gene has CDR1 MNHEY and CDR2 SVGEGT. In nucleotides, the CDR3 is TGTGCCAGCAGTTACACGCGGGGGAGTTTATACAATGAGCAGTTCTTC. The encoded protein is CASSYTRGSLYNEQFF.

This rearrangement joins TRBV5-4 to TRBJ2-5; TRBD1 aligns across 8 bases. The CDR3 is 14 amino acids. Per the germline V gene, CDR1 is SGHNT and CDR2 is YYREEE (reference sequence). With V trimmed by 2 bases and J by 2 bases, 2 bases remained unmatched. The CDR3 sequence: CASSFDRGQETQYF. The CDR3 region has the DNA TGTGCCAGCAGCTTTGACAGGGGTCAAGAGACCCAGTACTTC.

This chain connects TRBV19 to TRBJ1-1, with 7 bases fitting TRBD1. CDR3 size: 14 residues. Germline CDR1 is LNHDA and CDR2 is SQIVND (reference sequence). Trimming removed 6 bases from V and 4 bases from J; junction bases left unmatched: 8. As DNA, the CDR3 is TGTGCCAGTAGCAGGGACAGATCGGGCACTGAAGCTTTCTTT. Its protein product is CASSRDRSGTEAFF.

The chain carries TRBV3-1 (or the pseudogene TRBV3-2) and TRBJ1-3; 9 bases fit TRBD1. The germline V gene has CDR1 LGHDT and CDR2 YNNKEL (reference sequence). This CDR3 comprises 15 residues. The V and J ends lost 1 base and 2 bases, in that order; junction bases with no gene match: 0. The CDR3 DNA sequence: TGTGCCAGCAGCCAAGGGGACAGGGCTGGAAACACCATATATTTT. It codes for CASSQGDRAGNTIYF.